This TCR beta chain was documented in a study of T cells in Graves' hyperthyroidism and ophthalmopathy. Germline V CDR1 and CDR2: DFQATT, SNEGSKA (reference sequence). V was clipped by 6 bases and J by 6 bases; unmatched bases: 12. The CDR3 extends over 15 amino acids. TCR beta CDR3 region amplification was performed from RNA transcripts. Carried out on the TCR CDR3, a first-round RT-PCR used the HTBI primer set. TCRdb itself ran the multiplex PCR reads through MiXCR, one entry per CDR3 protein. The sample records approximately 690,000 distinct CDR3 sequences, around 13% being singletons. About this clonotype itself: What it recognizes is unknown.

Study-level results: Researchers report that a 13 V-J model separated ophthalmopathy from stable hyperthyroidism. Most clonotypes expanded in thyroid above 0.001 were likewise present in blood.

The sequencing input was blood. The chain is built from TRBV20-1 and TRBJ2-2, with 8 bases that match TRBD2. This receptor was taken from a woman aged 45-65 years with Graves' ophthalmopathy. The CDR3 region has the DNA TGCAGTGCCAACTCGCGGGAGGAGGGGGCCGGGGAGCTGTTTTTT. Its translation is CSANSREEGAGELFF.